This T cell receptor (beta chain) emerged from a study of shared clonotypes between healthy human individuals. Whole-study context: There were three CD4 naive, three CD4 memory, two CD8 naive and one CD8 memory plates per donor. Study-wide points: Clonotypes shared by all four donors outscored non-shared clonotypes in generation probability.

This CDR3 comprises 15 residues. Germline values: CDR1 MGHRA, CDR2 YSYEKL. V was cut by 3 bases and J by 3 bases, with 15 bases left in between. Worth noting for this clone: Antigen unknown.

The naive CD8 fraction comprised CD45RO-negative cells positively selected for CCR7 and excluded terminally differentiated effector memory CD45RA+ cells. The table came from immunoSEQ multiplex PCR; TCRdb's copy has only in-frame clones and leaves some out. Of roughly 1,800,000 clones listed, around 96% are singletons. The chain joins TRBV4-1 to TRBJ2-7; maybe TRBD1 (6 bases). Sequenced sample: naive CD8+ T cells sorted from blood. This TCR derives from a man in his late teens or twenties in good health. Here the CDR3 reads CASSQGRQDNYEQYF. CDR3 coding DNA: TGCGCCAGCAGCCAGGGTAGACAGGACAACTACGAGCAGTACTTC.